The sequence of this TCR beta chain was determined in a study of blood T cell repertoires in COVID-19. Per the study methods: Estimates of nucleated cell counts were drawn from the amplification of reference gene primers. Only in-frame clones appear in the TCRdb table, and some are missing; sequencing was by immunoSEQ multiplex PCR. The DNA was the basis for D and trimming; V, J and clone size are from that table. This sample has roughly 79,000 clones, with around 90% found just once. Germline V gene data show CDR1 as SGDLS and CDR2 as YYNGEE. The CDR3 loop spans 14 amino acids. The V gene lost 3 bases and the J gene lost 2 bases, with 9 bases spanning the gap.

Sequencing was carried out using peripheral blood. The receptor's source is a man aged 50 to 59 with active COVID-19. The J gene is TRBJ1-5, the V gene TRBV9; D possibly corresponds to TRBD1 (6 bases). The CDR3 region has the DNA TGTGCCAGCAGCGCACAGGGTGGCAATCAGCCCCAGCATTTT. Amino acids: CASSAQGGNQPQHF.